The rows below give T cell receptor beta chains drawn from one sample of a study of cytomegalovirus exposure and HLA in healthy donors. TCRdb keeps only in-frame clones here, not all; method: immunoSEQ multiplex PCR. The table shows 90,000 to 150,000 clones, with 75% to 90% occurring only once. Sequenced sample: PBMCs. Source of these receptors: a man younger than 30 in good health and CMV-seropositive. Both conserved end residues are part of each CDR3.

V gene	CDR3 length	J gene	CDR3 protein
TRBV5-1	15	TRBJ2-7	CASSLVGTFTYEQYF
TRBV5-1	15	TRBJ2-1	CASSQGVQGGDEQFF
TRBV6-5	14	TRBJ2-7	CASSYIGGSYEQYF
TRBV19	18	TRBJ1-5	CASSILPLDRDYNQPQHF
TRBV10-2	15	TRBJ1-1	CASSELFTGGTEAFF
TRBV19	14	TRBJ2-3	CASRTSGGTDTQYF
TRBV9	14	TRBJ1-2	CASSVDPGLYGYTF
TRBV4-2	16	TRBJ2-7	CASSQTSGGTSYEQYF
TRBV7-9	14	TRBJ2-5	CASSSGQLQETQYF
TRBV7-2	13	TRBJ2-1	CASSLISSNEQFF
TRBV4-3	14	TRBJ2-1	CASSQEAGSNEQFF
TRBV27	16	TRBJ2-7	CASSLSRGQVDYEQYF
TRBV10-1	15	TRBJ2-3	CASSDGQFRTDTQYF
TRBV25-1	15	TRBJ1-1	CASSEGREGNTEAFF
TRBV6-5	16	TRBJ2-3	CASSYRTSGVGDTQYF
TRBV6-1	14	TRBJ2-7	CASSESGLSYEQYF
TRBV7-9	13	TRBJ2-7	CASSFPGGNEQYF
TRBV6-5	15	TRBJ2-6	CASSLPGQGVNVLTF
TRBV5-1	15	TRBJ2-7	CASSLGRAVTYEQYF
TRBV12-1	16	TRBJ1-1	CASFRQRPPLNTEAFF
TRBV5-6	18	TRBJ1-5	CASSWTGQGGYSNQPQHF
TRBV4-1	13	TRBJ1-3	CASRGQGLNTIYF
TRBV10-3	14	TRBJ1-5	CAISLGQGGQPQHF
TRBV30	12	TRBJ1-2	CAWSVLGVGYTF
TRBV15	14	TRBJ2-7	CATSRDTGSYEQYF
TRBV5-4	16	TRBJ2-7	CASSSGRGTGAYEQYF
TRBV28	14	TRBJ1-2	CASSFDRGLYGYTF
TRBV10-3	16	TRBJ2-3	CAISESNAGVVDTQYF
TRBV2	13	TRBJ1-3	CASKGGSGNTIYF
TRBV19	16	TRBJ2-7	CASSINVWQGAYEQYF
TRBV10-2	16	TRBJ2-6	CASRSNILSGANVLTF
TRBV28	18	TRBJ1-4	CASSSPTRSDRGHEKLFF
TRBV15	12	TRBJ1-3	CARGSSGNTIYF
TRBV7-8	14	TRBJ1-5	CASSLRVGNQPQHF
TRBV5-5	15	TRBJ2-1	CASSLGRALYNEQFF
TRBV6-6	14	TRBJ2-5	CASRGPGGPETQYF
TRBV4-1	16	TRBJ1-2	CASSQPRTGGRNGYTF
TRBV12-5	14	TRBJ2-1	CASGFSGGGNEQFF
TRBV7-8	14	TRBJ1-1	CASSLTGGGTEAFF
TRBV19	13	TRBJ1-5	CATAAAANQPQHF
TRBV6-5	15	TRBJ2-7	CASSYGPTSYYEQYF
TRBV5-4	16	TRBJ1-2	CASSLATHRVNYGYTF
TRBV19	15	TRBJ2-7	CASSIGTGATYEQYF
TRBV25-1	12	TRBJ1-1	CASPSDRNEAFF
TRBV4-3	17	TRBJ2-2	CASSQGVEGANTGELFF
TRBV4-2	15	TRBJ2-5	CASSRNRQGAETQYF
TRBV6-4	12	TRBJ1-1	CASSDSTAGIFF
TRBV10-3	15	TRBJ1-1	CAISDKQTLNTEAFF
TRBV27	15	TRBJ2-1	CASSPVAGAYNEQFF
TRBV27	13	TRBJ1-5	CASSSFFNQPQHF
TRBV6-1	14	TRBJ1-1	CASSEGQGRTEAFF
TRBV5-4	13	TRBJ2-5	CASRGVSEETQYF
TRBV7-2	14	TRBJ2-5	CASSGGTGGETQYF
TRBV29-1	13	TRBJ1-5	CSVGDRNNQPQHF
TRBV7-2	15	TRBJ1-5	CASSLTGQNNQPQHF
TRBV11-2	13	TRBJ2-7	CASRTGGFYEQYF
TRBV10-3	15	TRBJ1-2	CAISSPGHQNYGYTF